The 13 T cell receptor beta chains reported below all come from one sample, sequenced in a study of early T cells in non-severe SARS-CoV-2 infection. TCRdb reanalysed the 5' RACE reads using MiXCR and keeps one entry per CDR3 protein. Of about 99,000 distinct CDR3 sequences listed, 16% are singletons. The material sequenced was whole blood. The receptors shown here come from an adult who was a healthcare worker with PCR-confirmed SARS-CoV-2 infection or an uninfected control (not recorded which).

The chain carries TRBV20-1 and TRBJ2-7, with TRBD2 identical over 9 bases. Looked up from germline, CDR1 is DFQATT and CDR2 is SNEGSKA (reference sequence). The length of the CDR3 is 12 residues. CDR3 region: CSALAGAYEQYF. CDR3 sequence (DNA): TGCAGCGCCTTAGCGGGAGCCTACGAGCAGTACTTC.

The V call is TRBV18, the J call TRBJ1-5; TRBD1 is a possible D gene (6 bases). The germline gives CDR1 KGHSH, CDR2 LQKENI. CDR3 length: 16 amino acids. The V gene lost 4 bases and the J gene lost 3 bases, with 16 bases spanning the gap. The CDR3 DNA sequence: TGTGCCAGCTCACGGGAAGGACAGCCCTACAATCAGCCCCAGCATTTT. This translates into CASSREGQPYNQPQHF.

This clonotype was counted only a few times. The chain's CDR3 is CASSLGGSPRNYGYTF. In nucleotides, the CDR3 is TGTGCCAGCAGCTTAGGCGGCAGTCCGCGAAACTATGGCTACACCTTC. V is TRBV7-9 and J is TRBJ1-2; D call uncertain. The germline V and J ends were trimmed by 1 base and 2 bases, with 14 bases remaining between them. The V gene's germline CDR1 is SEHNR and CDR2 FQNEAQ (reference sequence). This CDR3 is 16 amino acids long.

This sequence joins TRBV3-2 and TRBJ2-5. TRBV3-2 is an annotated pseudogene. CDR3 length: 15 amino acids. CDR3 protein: CASSPNFRMEETQYF. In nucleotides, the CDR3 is TGTGCCAGCAGCCCAAACTTTAGGATGGAGGAGACCCAGTACTTC.

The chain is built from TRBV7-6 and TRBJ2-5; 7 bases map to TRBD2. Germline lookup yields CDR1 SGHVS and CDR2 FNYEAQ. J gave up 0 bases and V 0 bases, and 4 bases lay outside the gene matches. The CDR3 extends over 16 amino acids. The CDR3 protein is CASSLARGLDQETQYF. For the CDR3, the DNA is TGTGCCAGCAGCTTAGCTCGCGGACTAGACCAAGAGACCCAGTACTTC.

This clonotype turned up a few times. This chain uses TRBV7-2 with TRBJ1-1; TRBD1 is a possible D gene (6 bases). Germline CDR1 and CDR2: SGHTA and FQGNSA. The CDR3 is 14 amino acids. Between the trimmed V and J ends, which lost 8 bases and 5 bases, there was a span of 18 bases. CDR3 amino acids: CASRPTQGKTEAFF. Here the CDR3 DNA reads TGTGCCAGCCGACCCACACAGGGAAAGACTGAAGCTTTCTTT. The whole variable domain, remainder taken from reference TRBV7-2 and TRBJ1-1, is GAGVSQSPSNKVTEKGKDVELRCDPISGHTALYWYRQSLGQGLEFLIYFQGNSAPDKSGLPSDRFSAERTGGSVSTLTIQRTQQEDSAVYLCASRPTQGKTEAFFGQGTRLTVV.

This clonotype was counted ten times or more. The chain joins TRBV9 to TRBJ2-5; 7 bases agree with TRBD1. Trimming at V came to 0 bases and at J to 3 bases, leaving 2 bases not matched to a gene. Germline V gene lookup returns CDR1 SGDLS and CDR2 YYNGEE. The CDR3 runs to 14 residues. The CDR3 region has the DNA TGTGCCAGCAGCGTAGACAGGGGAGAAGAGACCCAGTACTTC. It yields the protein CASSVDRGEETQYF.

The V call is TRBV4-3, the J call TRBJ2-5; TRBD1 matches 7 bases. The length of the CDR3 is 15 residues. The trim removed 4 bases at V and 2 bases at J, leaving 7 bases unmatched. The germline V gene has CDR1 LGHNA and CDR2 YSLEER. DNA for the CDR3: TGCGCCAGCAGCCCAAGTCCGGGACAGCAAGAGACCCAGTACTTC. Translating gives CASSPSPGQQETQYF.

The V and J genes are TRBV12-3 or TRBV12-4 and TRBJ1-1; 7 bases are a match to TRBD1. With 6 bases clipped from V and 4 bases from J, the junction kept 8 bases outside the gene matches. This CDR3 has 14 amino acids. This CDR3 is CASSLRDSPTEAFF. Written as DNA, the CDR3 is TGTGCCAGCAGCTTAAGGGACAGCCCCACTGAAGCTTTCTTT.

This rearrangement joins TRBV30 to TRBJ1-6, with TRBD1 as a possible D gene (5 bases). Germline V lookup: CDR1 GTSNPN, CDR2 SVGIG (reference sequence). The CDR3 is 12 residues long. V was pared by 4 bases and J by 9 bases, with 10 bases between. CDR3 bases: TGTGCCTGGAAGAGGGACGGTTCACCCCTCCACTTT. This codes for CAWKRDGSPLHF.

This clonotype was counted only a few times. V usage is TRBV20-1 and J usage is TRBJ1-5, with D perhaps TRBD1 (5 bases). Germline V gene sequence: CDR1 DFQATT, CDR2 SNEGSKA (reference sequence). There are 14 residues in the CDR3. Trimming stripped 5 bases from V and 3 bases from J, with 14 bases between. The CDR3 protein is CSAPRQQDNQPQHF. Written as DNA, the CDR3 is TGCAGTGCTCCCAGACAGCAGGACAATCAGCCCCAGCATTTT.

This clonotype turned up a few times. The CDR3 spells CATSDRGESSGNTIYF. As DNA, the CDR3 is TGTGCCACCAGTGATCGGGGGGAGAGCTCTGGAAACACCATATATTTT. The rearrangement uses TRBV24-1 and TRBJ1-3; D possibly corresponds to TRBD1 (5 bases). This CDR3 has 16 residues. V shed 3 bases and J shed 0 bases, with 11 bases lying between them. The germline V gene has CDR1 KGHDR and CDR2 SFDVKD.

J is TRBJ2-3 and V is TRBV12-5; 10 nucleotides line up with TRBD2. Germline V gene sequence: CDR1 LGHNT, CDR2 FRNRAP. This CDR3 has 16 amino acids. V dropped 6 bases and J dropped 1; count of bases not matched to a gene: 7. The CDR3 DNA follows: TGTGCTAGTGGGCAATCCGGGACTAGCGGCACAGATACGCAGTATTTT. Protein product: CASGQSGTSGTDTQYF.